The 17 T cell receptor beta chains listed next were all sequenced from one sample in a study of OX40 agonist ivuxolimab in advanced cancers. The repertoire was sequenced with immunoSEQ multiplex PCR; TCRdb's copy has only in-frame clones and lacks some. The sample holds fewer than 95,000 clones, about 88% seen once. Sequenced here: CD4+ or CD8+ T cells sorted from blood, sampled in a trial of the OX40 agonist ivuxolimab. The receptors here all came from an adult with an advanced solid tumor such as melanoma, head and neck, liver or kidney cancer.

This chain links TRBV9 with TRBJ2-4; D perhaps matches TRBD2 (5 bases). Per germline, CDR1 SGDLS and CDR2 YYNGEE. V was trimmed by 0 bases and J by 9 bases, leaving 13 bases between them. The CDR3 extends over 14 amino acids. CDR3 residues: CASSVVGDGSIQYF. CDR3 in DNA: TGTGCCAGCAGCGTAGTCGGGGATGGGAGCATTCAGTACTTC.

This chain uses TRBV19 with TRBJ2-1; no definite D call. V lost 4 bases and J lost 0, with 13 bases in between. This CDR3 comprises 16 residues. Germline V gene sequence: CDR1 LNHDA, CDR2 SQIVND (reference sequence). CDR3 nucleotide sequence: TGTGCCAGTAGTACTGCCCCAGGTAGCTCCTACAATGAGCAGTTCTTC. Its protein is CASSTAPGSSYNEQFF.

The rearrangement links TRBV10-3 to TRBJ2-3; D remains ambiguous. This CDR3 spans 14 amino acids. V lost 2 bases and J 4 bases, leaving 10 bases between the germline ends. Per germline, CDR1 ENHRY and CDR2 SYGVKD. DNA of the CDR3: TGTGCCATCAGTGAGAGTTCTGCGGCAGATACGCAGTATTTT. This encodes CAISESSAADTQYF.

The V and J genes are TRBV5-8 and TRBJ1-4; 10 nucleotides match TRBD1. The germline V gene has CDR1 SGHTS and CDR2 YDEGEE. There are 15 residues in the CDR3. After removal of 0 bases from V and 8 bases from J, the junction contained 4 bases not matched to a gene. This CDR3 is CASSLGTGGKEKLFF. The CDR3 coding sequence is TGTGCCAGCAGCTTGGGGACAGGGGGAAAGGAAAAACTGTTTTTT.

This clone was detected only once. J is TRBJ2-5 and V is TRBV2, with D possibly being TRBD2 (6 bases). The V gene lost 4 bases and the J gene lost 1 base, with 7 bases spanning the gap. This CDR3 region has 13 residues. Germline CDR1 SNHLY, CDR2 FYNNEI. For the CDR3, the DNA is TGTGCCAGCAGTGCGGAGGGCCAAGAGACCCAGTACTTC. Protein: CASSAEGQETQYF. Looking up the rest from reference TRBV2 and TRBJ2-5 gives the full variable domain: EPEVTQTPSHQVTQMGQEVILRCVPISNHLYFYWYRQILGQKVEFLVSFYNNEISEKSEIFDDQFSVERPDGSNFTLKIRSTKLEDSAMYFCASSAEGQETQYFGPGTRLLVL.

V and J are TRBV13 and TRBJ2-4; D is unclear. The CDR3 contains 14 residues. The V gene lost 5 bases and the J gene lost 8 bases, with 16 bases spanning the gap. CDR1 PRHDT and CDR2 FYEKMQ come from the germline V gene (reference sequence). CDR3 DNA sequence: TGTGCCAGCAGCCCCAGACTGGGCGGAGACATTCAGTACTTC. Protein sequence: CASSPRLGGDIQYF. The full variable domain, rest sourced from reference TRBV13 and TRBJ2-4, is AAGVIQSPRHLIKEKRETATLKCYPIPRHDTVYWYQQGPGQDPQFLISFYEKMQSDKGSIPDRFSAQQFSDYHSELNMSSLELGDSALYFCASSPRLGGDIQYFGAGTRLSVL.

This clone was found once. The CDR3 DNA follows: TGTGCCAGCAGTGACACGTACAGCAATCAGCCCCAGCATTTT. Amino acids: CASSDTYSNQPQHF. The chain joins TRBV6-1 to TRBJ1-5; D is unclear. Between the trimmed V and J ends, which lost 3 bases and 1 base, there was a span of 7 bases. The germline CDR1 and CDR2 sequences are MNHNS and SASEGT. This CDR3 is 14 amino acids long.

This CDR3 is CASSLAQRQETQYF. As DNA, the CDR3 is TGCGCCAGCAGCTTGGCCCAAAGACAAGAGACCCAGTACTTC. The chain links TRBV5-1 to TRBJ2-5; D gene ambiguous. Germline V gene lookup returns CDR1 SGHRS and CDR2 YFSETQ. Between the trimmed V and J ends, which lost 0 bases and 2 bases, there was a span of 8 bases. The CDR3 covers 14 residues.

A note on this clone: The junction differs from germline at one of its ends, possibly a read error. This chain links TRBV5-6 with TRBJ2-1, with D perhaps matching TRBD1 (7 bases). CDR3 length equals 13 residues. Germline V lookup: CDR1 SGHDT, CDR2 YYEEEE. Here the CDR3 DNA reads TGTGCCAGCAGCTTGGTGGAGACGACAGGGAGGCTCTTC. This translates into CASSLVETTGRLF.

This chain joins TRBV6-1 and TRBJ2-6; the D gene could be TRBD1 or TRBD2 (5 bases each). Germline V gene data show CDR1 as MNHNS and CDR2 as SASEGT. Trimming took 4 bases from V and 2 from J, leaving 18 bases between them. There are 18 residues in the CDR3. The CDR3 bases are TGTGCCAGCAGTGCCCTTGGGGTGGGGGTAACTGGGGCCAACGTCCTGACTTTC. Translated: CASSALGVGVTGANVLTF.

V gene TRBV9 combines with J gene TRBJ1-6; the D gene is possibly TRBD1 (5 bases). The ends were cut back, 4 bases at V and 10 bases at J, with 12 bases in the middle. This CDR3 is built from 13 residues. Germline values: CDR1 SGDLS, CDR2 YYNGEE. The CDR3 region has the DNA TGTGCCAGCAGCCAGACGAGGGACTCACCCCTCCACTTT. Its translation: CASSQTRDSPLHF.

The rearrangement uses TRBV2 and TRBJ1-5; a weak D match, TRBD1 (5 bases). CDR3 length: 14 residues. V was shortened by 3 bases and J by 9 bases, with 15 bases between the two germline ends. Germline CDR1 SNHLY, CDR2 FYNNEI. CDR3 amino acids: CASSDGALLGPQHF. Here the CDR3 DNA reads TGTGCCAGCAGTGACGGGGCCCTTTTGGGGCCCCAGCATTTT.

This chain joins TRBV6-5 and TRBJ1-5; maybe TRBD1 (5 bases). V was trimmed by 8 bases and J by 5 bases, leaving 19 bases between them. The CDR3 has 15 amino acids. Germline CDR1 reads MNHEY; CDR2 reads SVGAGI. CDR3 in DNA: TGTGCCAGCGCTTCCCAGAGGGGTAATCATCAGCCCCAGCATTTT. Translating it yields CASASQRGNHQPQHF.

The chain carries TRBV2 and TRBJ2-1; 8 bases are a match to TRBD1. With V trimmed by 6 bases and J by 7 bases, 8 bases remained unmatched. CDR1 and CDR2 from the germline V gene are SNHLY and FYNNEI. The CDR3 has 14 residues. CDR3 sequence (DNA): TGTGCCAGCAGGGGCAGGGGGCCTAGAAATGAGCAGTTCTTC. Its translation is CASRGRGPRNEQFF.

V gene TRBV7-2 combines with J gene TRBJ2-3; D gene uncertain. CDR3 length: 15 residues. CDR1 and CDR2 (germline): SGHTA, FQGNSA. Trimming removed 3 bases at V and 2 bases at J, with 12 bases between. Written as DNA, the CDR3 is TGTGCCAGCAGCTTCCTGACTCAATCCACAGATACGCAGTATTTT. This translates into CASSFLTQSTDTQYF.

This chain uses TRBV4-2 with TRBJ2-7; 8 bases agree with TRBD1. This CDR3 spans 13 amino acids. Unmatched junction bases numbered 5, after V lost 4 bases and J lost 6 bases. Germline V gene sequence: CDR1 LGHNA, CDR2 YNFKEQ. The CDR3 region is CASSPGQGSEQYF. DNA for the CDR3: TGTGCCAGCAGCCCCGGACAGGGAAGCGAGCAGTACTTC.

The chain joins TRBV28 to TRBJ1-5; TRBD1 is a possible D gene (5 bases). The germline gives CDR1 MDHEN, CDR2 SYDVKM. The ends were cut back, 4 bases at V and 4 bases at J, with 14 bases in the middle. The CDR3 contains 15 residues. The CDR3 DNA reads TGTGCCAGCAGTTCTTCCCAGGGAGGGAATCAGCCCCAGCATTTT. Translating it yields CASSSSQGGNQPQHF.